This section outlines one T cell receptor beta chain sequence together with its context. The antigen remains unidentified. Hyperthyroidism was new, under 2 months, in patients aged 18 to 65. The data derive from a study of Graves' ophthalmopathy and Graves' hyperthyroidism. As for the study in general: By definition, stable hyperthyroidism involved no ophthalmopathy within 18 months of follow-up.

Study conclusions and caveats: Most expanded clonotypes in thyroid above 0.001 frequency also showed up in blood. The 13-signature model separated ophthalmopathy from stable hyperthyroidism at 85% to 90% sensitivity and approximately 79% specificity.

Beta-chain TCR CDR3 regions were amplified from RNA transcripts. The authors performed first-round RT-PCR with HTBI primers and then a second-round multiplex PCR. TCRdb independently ran MiXCR on the multiplex PCR reads; one entry per CDR3 protein. The table shows a few hundred thousand distinct CDR3 sequences, with about 35% occurring only once. Sequenced: peripheral blood or thyroid tissue (not recorded which). This receptor was obtained from an adult man with Graves' hyperthyroidism.

Written as DNA, the CDR3 is TGTGCCAGCAGCTTGGGTTACTCTGGGGCCAACGTCCTGACTTTC. As protein: CASSLGYSGANVLTF. The genes are TRBV5-4 and TRBJ2-6; D is uncertain. From germline, CDR1 is SGHNT and CDR2 YYREEE (reference sequence). V was cut by 0 bases and J by 0 bases, with 4 bases left in between. The CDR3 spans 15 residues.